What follows are 5 T cell receptor beta chains derived from one specimen sequenced in a study of blood T cell repertoires in COVID-19. Profiling relied on immunoSEQ multiplex PCR, and the TCRdb table lists in-frame clones only, not all of them. Of approximately 210,000 clones listed, less than 90% were seen once; the top ten hold about 20%. The sequencing input was peripheral blood. The receptors here all came from a man younger than 40 with active or convalescent COVID-19.

This chain uses TRBV30 with TRBJ2-5, with 11 bases that match TRBD2. This CDR3 region has 15 residues. V shed 1 base, J shed 7 bases, and the junction held 8 bases outside the gene matches. From germline, CDR1 is GTSNPN and CDR2 SVGIG (reference sequence). CDR3 in DNA: TGTGCCTGGAGTGGACTAGCGGGGACCTCGGGGACCCAGTACTTC. It encodes CAWSGLAGTSGTQYF.

The chain recombines TRBV6-2 or TRBV6-3 with TRBJ1-5; no definite D call. Germline values: CDR1 MNHEY, CDR2 SVGEGT. The ends were cut back, 4 bases at V and 7 bases at J, with 8 bases in the middle. This CDR3 has 12 amino acids. The CDR3, as DNA: TGTGCCAGCAGTTTAGGGAGGCAGCCCCAGCATTTT. Amino acid sequence: CASSLGRQPQHF.

The chain combines TRBV7-9 with TRBJ2-1; 8 bases align to TRBD1. The trim removed 0 bases at V and 3 bases at J, leaving 7 bases unmatched. The CDR3 covers 17 residues. Germline V gene sequence: CDR1 SEHNR, CDR2 FQNEAQ (reference sequence). The CDR3 DNA follows: TGTGCCAGCAGCTTAGCCACGGCAGGGGGCTTCTACAATGAGCAGTTCTTC. Protein product: CASSLATAGGFYNEQFF.

The chain joins TRBV6-5 to TRBJ1-5, with 10 positions matching TRBD1. This CDR3 spans 14 amino acids. V shed 4 bases, J shed 11 bases, and the junction held 8 bases outside the gene matches. Germline V gene lookup returns CDR1 MNHEY and CDR2 SVGAGI. The CDR3 reads CASSSRTGGKTQHF. In DNA, the CDR3 is TGTGCCAGCAGTTCCCGGACAGGGGGTAAGACCCAGCATTTT.

The J gene is TRBJ1-1, the V gene TRBV18; 7 bases line up with TRBD1. The CDR3 loop spans 15 amino acids. CDR1 and CDR2 from the germline V gene are KGHSH and LQKENI. V lost 3 bases, J lost 0 bases, and 4 bases stayed unmatched. The CDR3 protein is CASSPLTGMNTEAFF. The CDR3 DNA sequence: TGTGCCAGCTCACCCTTGACAGGGATGAACACTGAAGCTTTCTTT.